One TCR beta chain is described in this entry. What it binds is not known. Repertoires were generated with immunoSEQ multiplex PCR, while TCRdb's copy carries only in-frame clones and drops some. The sample has some 150,000 clones; about 88% are singletons. Specified time point: blood 4 weeks post-SBRT, at nephrectomy. As to treatment: 15 Gy SBRT to primary tumor, nephrectomy 4 weeks later. Nephrectomy followed 15 Gy stereotactic body radiation by 4 weeks. The tumor was a clear cell renal cell carcinoma. The data are from a study of radiation and T cells in renal cell carcinoma. Points from the study as a whole: No pretreatment tumor biopsies were available for baseline clonotypes. In blood, top tumor clones expanded by 2 weeks, shrinking by 4.

The CDR3 consists of 16 residues. Germline V gene data show CDR1 as LNHDA and CDR2 as SQIVND (reference sequence). V shed 7 bases and J shed 2 bases, with 18 bases lying between them. The V and J genes are TRBV19 and TRBJ1-5; D not resolved. The sample was blood, taken from a patient whose treatment included radiotherapy and nephrectomy. This sequence originates from a woman aged 45-65 years with renal cell carcinoma. CDR3 in amino acids: CASTPGSFGGNQPQHF. The CDR3 nucleotides are TGTGCCAGTACCCCTGGGTCCTTTGGCGGCAATCAGCCCCAGCATTTT.